A single sample is the source of the 25 T cell receptor beta chains below, sequenced in a study of shared clonotypes between healthy human individuals. Clones were sequenced by immunoSEQ multiplex PCR, and TCRdb holds only the in-frame ones, with some missing. This sample has around 510,000 clones, with approximately 94% found just once. The sample comprised naive CD4+ T cells sorted from blood. The subset here: CD45RA+ positively selected. These receptors all come from a woman aged 25 to 39 in good health.

The chain links TRBV19 to TRBJ1-2; 10 bases map to TRBD1. With 3 bases clipped from V and 3 bases from J, the junction kept 1 base outside the gene matches. This CDR3 has 14 amino acids. Germline CDR1 reads LNHDA; CDR2 reads SQIVND (reference sequence). The CDR3 DNA reads as TGTGCCAGTAGTATGACAGGGGGCTACTATGGCTACACCTTC. The encoded protein is CASSMTGGYYGYTF.

The chain joins TRBV30 to TRBJ2-7; 7 bases map to TRBD2. V shed 0 bases, J shed 3 bases, and the junction held 2 bases outside the gene matches. The CDR3 length is 13 residues. CDR1 is GTSNPN, CDR2 SVGIG, per germline (reference sequence). In DNA form, the CDR3 reads TGTGCCTGGAGTGTACAGCGGGGCTACGAGCAGTACTTC. Encoded protein: CAWSVQRGYEQYF.

V gene TRBV30 combines with J gene TRBJ1-5; TRBD1 aligns across 11 bases. The CDR3 loop spans 14 amino acids. Germline values: CDR1 GTSNPN, CDR2 SVGIG (reference sequence). The trim removed 0 bases at V and 6 bases at J, leaving 1 base unmatched. The CDR3 is CAWSVGTGGQPQHF. The CDR3 bases are TGTGCCTGGAGTGTTGGGACAGGGGGTCAGCCCCAGCATTTT.

The chain is built from TRBV2 and TRBJ2-7; 9 bases are a match to TRBD2. The CDR3 has 14 residues. Unmatched junction bases numbered 2, after V lost 5 bases and J lost 0 bases. In germline, CDR1 is SNHLY, CDR2 FYNNEI. Written as DNA, the CDR3 is TGTGCCAGCAGTCTACTAGCGGGCTCCTACGAGCAGTACTTC. Translation: CASSLLAGSYEQYF.

V gene TRBV27 combines with J gene TRBJ2-7; 11 positions match TRBD2. CDR1 is MNHEY and CDR2 is SMNVEV in the germline V gene (reference sequence). The CDR3 totals 14 residues. V lost 2 bases and J lost 6; bases outside the gene matches: 3. The chain's CDR3 is CASSLGTSGGEQYF. For the CDR3, the DNA is TGTGCCAGCAGTTTAGGTACTAGCGGGGGCGAGCAGTACTTC.

The J gene is TRBJ2-7, the V gene TRBV19; 10 bases align to TRBD1. Germline values: CDR1 LNHDA, CDR2 SQIVND (reference sequence). The CDR3 runs 17 residues. V lost 1 base and J lost 2; bases outside the gene matches: 8. CDR3 coding DNA: TGTGCCAGTAGTATAGTACGGGGACAGGGGACTACCTACGAGCAGTACTTC. It codes for CASSIVRGQGTTYEQYF.

The chain is built from TRBV27 and TRBJ2-1; no definite D call. CDR1 is MNHEY, CDR2 SMNVEV, per germline (reference sequence). The CDR3 totals 15 residues. V lost 5 bases to trimming and J lost 5 bases, with 16 bases between them. CDR3: CASSPLLLLDNEQFF. The DNA for the CDR3 is TGTGCCAGCAGTCCACTCCTTCTTCTTGACAATGAGCAGTTCTTC.

The chain has TRBV7-2 and TRBJ2-7, with D possibly TRBD1 on 5 matching bases. V was clipped by 2 bases and J by 1 base, with 18 bases between them. Germline values: CDR1 SGHTA, CDR2 FQGNSA. The CDR3 extends over 17 amino acids. CDR3 bases: TGTGCCAGCAGCTTAAAGCTTACGCAGGGTTGGTCCTACGAGCAGTACTTC. Translation: CASSLKLTQGWSYEQYF.

The chain links TRBV10-2 to TRBJ2-7; D is possibly TRBD2 (6 bases). Trimming left V 4 bases short and J 4 bases short, with 17 bases between. Germline assignment: CDR1 WSHSY and CDR2 SAAADI. The CDR3 length is 15 residues. CDR3 in amino acids: CASSAGLGGSYEQYF. In DNA, the CDR3 is TGCGCCAGCAGTGCTGGTCTAGGAGGGTCATACGAGCAGTACTTC.

This clone was seen once. The chain recombines TRBV18 with TRBJ2-7, with 7 bases that match TRBD1. Germline values: CDR1 KGHSH, CDR2 LQKENI. The CDR3 spans 15 residues. The trim removed 1 base at V and 7 bases at J, leaving 10 bases unmatched. Here the CDR3 DNA reads TGTGCCAGCTCACCACTAAACAGGGGCATCGAGGAGCAGTACTTC. Protein: CASSPLNRGIEEQYF.

The J gene is TRBJ2-1, the V gene TRBV5-1; 9 nucleotides line up with TRBD2. The J segment lost 4 bases and the V segment lost 1 base, leaving 3 bases of the junction unmatched. The CDR3 sequence is 15 residues long. CDR1 is SGHRS and CDR2 is YFSETQ in the germline V gene. The CDR3 sequence: CASSLSTSGYNEQFF. For the CDR3, the DNA is TGCGCCAGCAGCTTGTCGACTAGCGGATACAATGAGCAGTTCTTC.

The V call is TRBV18, the J call TRBJ2-7; 9 bases are a match to TRBD1. Losses at the gene ends were 3 bases for V and 3 bases for J; bases not matched to a gene: 15. Germline V gene sequence: CDR1 KGHSH, CDR2 LQKENI. This CDR3 spans 18 amino acids. CDR3 amino acids: CASSPGDREKGTVYEQYF. The CDR3 DNA reads TGTGCCAGCTCACCGGGGGACAGGGAGAAGGGTACGGTCTACGAGCAGTACTTC.

The chain joins TRBV28 to TRBJ1-2, with 7 bases fitting TRBD1. The ends lost 4 bases at V and 8 bases at J; junction bases unmatched: 13. The germline V gene encodes CDR1 MDHEN and CDR2 SYDVKM. The CDR3 sequence is 15 residues long. Written as DNA, the CDR3 is TGTGCCAGCAGTTCAACAGGGGATCCAACTATCGGCTACACCTTC. This codes for CASSSTGDPTIGYTF.

This clone was observed once. This chain uses TRBV2 with TRBJ1-1; D possibly corresponds to TRBD1 (5 bases). The ends were cut back, 8 bases at V and 0 bases at J, with 10 bases in the middle. The CDR3 is made up of 13 amino acids. Germline V lookup: CDR1 SNHLY, CDR2 FYNNEI. In DNA, the CDR3 is TGTGCCAGCCTTGGGACGGTGAACACTGAAGCTTTCTTT. Translating gives CASLGTVNTEAFF.

The rearrangement links TRBV2 to TRBJ2-5; 10 bases match TRBD1. The germline CDR1 and CDR2 sequences are SNHLY and FYNNEI. The CDR3 is 14 residues long. The junction had 3 bases not matched to a gene; V was cut back by 4 bases and J by 4 bases. Written as DNA, the CDR3 is TGTGCCAGCAGTGGGACAGGGGGGATAGAGACCCAGTACTTC. It codes for CASSGTGGIETQYF.

The genes are TRBV11-3 and TRBJ2-3, with D tentatively TRBD2 (6 bases). CDR3 length: 15 residues. Germline loops: CDR1 SGHNT, CDR2 YENEEA. Trimming removed 5 bases from V and 3 bases from J, with 15 bases in between. As DNA, the CDR3 is TGTGCCAGCAGCCTCGGTCCGGGGGAAACAGATACGCAGTATTTT. Its protein is CASSLGPGETDTQYF.

This clone appeared once. The chain carries TRBV5-1 and TRBJ1-4; the D gene is possibly TRBD1 (5 bases). V lost 4 bases and J 0 bases, leaving 13 bases between the germline ends. The CDR3 has 16 residues. Germline values: CDR1 SGHRS, CDR2 YFSETQ. The chain's CDR3 is CASSPRGGATNEKLFF. CDR3 sequence (DNA): TGCGCCAGCAGCCCACGGGGGGGTGCAACTAATGAAAAACTGTTTTTT.

Turning to this clone: This CDR3 is also generated by other DNA sequences in the sample. The V call is TRBV25-1, the J call TRBJ1-2; no firm D call. V lost 4 bases and J lost 2, with 5 bases in between. The CDR3 is 12 amino acids. The germline V gene has CDR1 MGHDK and CDR2 SYGVNS. In nucleotides, the CDR3 is TGTGCCAGCAGTGTTGGGAACTATGGCTACACCTTC. Its protein product is CASSVGNYGYTF.

V is TRBV18 and J is TRBJ2-2; no clear D gene. The CDR3 contains 16 residues. CDR1 and CDR2 (germline): KGHSH, LQKENI. V was clipped by 0 bases and J by 1 base, with 9 bases between them. CDR3 protein: CASSPPRPQNTGELFF. The CDR3 coding sequence is TGTGCCAGCTCACCACCGAGGCCCCAGAACACCGGGGAGCTGTTTTTT.

The chain carries TRBV6-5 and TRBJ1-3; D is undetermined. The CDR3 totals 15 residues. The V end was cut by 2 bases, the J end by 0 bases, with 8 bases between. Germline V gene data show CDR1 as MNHEY and CDR2 as SVGAGI. CDR3 sequence: CASSYEPLSGNTIYF. CDR3 bases: TGTGCCAGCAGTTACGAGCCCCTCTCTGGAAACACCATATATTTT.

The chain carries TRBV15 and TRBJ2-4; D tentatively reads TRBD1 or TRBD2 (5 bases each). V was pared by 5 bases and J by 1 base, with 18 bases between. Germline V gives CDR1 LNHNV, CDR2 YYDKDF (reference sequence). The CDR3 runs to 17 residues. For the CDR3, the DNA is TGTGCCACCAGCCCCGAGGGGCAGGGTTGGGCCAAAAACATTCAGTACTTC. Translated, it gives CATSPEGQGWAKNIQYF.

V usage is TRBV18 and J usage is TRBJ2-5, with D perhaps TRBD2 (6 bases). This CDR3 is built from 15 residues. V lost 1 base and J lost 7, with 16 bases in between. Germline V gene lookup returns CDR1 KGHSH and CDR2 LQKENI. The CDR3 DNA follows: TGTGCCAGCTCACCACGGAGGAACAAGGAGGGGACCCAGTACTTC. Encoded protein: CASSPRRNKEGTQYF.

The chain employs TRBV28 and TRBJ2-7; D tentatively fits TRBD1 or TRBD2 (5 bases each). This CDR3 is built from 12 residues. Germline CDR1 MDHEN, CDR2 SYDVKM. V dropped 4 bases and J dropped 5 bases, with 9 bases sitting between them. The CDR3 nucleotides are TGTGCCAGCAGTTCTGGGGGAAACGAGCAGTACTTC. This encodes CASSSGGNEQYF.

The V and J genes are TRBV10-3 and TRBJ2-7, with 8 bases that match TRBD2. The CDR3 is 14 residues long. The V gene end was trimmed by 6 bases and the J gene end by 0 bases; junction bases not matched to a gene: 4. The germline CDR1 and CDR2 sequences are ENHRY and SYGVKD. CDR3 amino acids: CAIRSGRSSYEQYF. DNA of the CDR3: TGTGCCATCAGGAGCGGGAGAAGCTCCTACGAGCAGTACTTC.

The chain carries TRBV29-1 and TRBJ2-4; unclear D gene. The CDR3 is made up of 14 amino acids. V gave up 5 bases and J gave up 0 bases, with 11 bases separating them. The V gene's germline CDR1 is SQVTM and CDR2 ANQGSEA. The CDR3 loop reads CSVRAALAKNIQYF. CDR3 coding DNA: TGCAGCGTTCGGGCAGCCTTAGCCAAAAACATTCAGTACTTC.